Only a few counts were recorded for the clone carrying this TCR beta chain. What it binds is unknown. TCRdb redid the calling of the RT-PCR reads with MiXCR, one entry per CDR3 protein. The repertoire has hundreds of thousands of distinct CDR3 sequences, approximately 12% of them found once; the top ten carry 10%. This sample is part of a study of response to subunit inactivated influenza vaccine. CDR1 is DFQATT, CDR2 SNEGSKA, per germline (reference sequence). This CDR3 has 14 residues. V lost 3 bases and J lost 3, with 11 bases in between. Overall study findings and caveats: Researchers suggested that each seasonal influenza vaccination recruits few new T cells.

The receptor was isolated from a man aged 50-59 years who received an inactivated influenza vaccine. The J gene is TRBJ2-2, the V gene TRBV20-1; possible D gene TRBD1, 5 bases. Sequencing was performed on PBMCs from blood, taken on the day of vaccination. The CDR3 DNA reads as TGCAGTGCTAGGTGGGGCAGATACACCGGGGAGCTGTTTTTT. This gives the protein CSARWGRYTGELFF.